The sequence of this T cell receptor beta chain was determined in a study of PD-L1 blockade in urothelial cancer (dated by TCRdb to between 2016 and 2019). Background on the whole study: All patients started therapy around 2014 and received atezolizumab 1,200 mg intravenously every 3 weeks. An ECOG performance status of 0 or 1 was recorded for the patients, and 0 to 3 prior chemotherapy regimens had been received by the patients. Pretreatment tumor samples and matched peripheral blood, collected serially before and after atezolizumab treatment, underwent TCR sequencing. In the same patients who had TCR sequencing, pretreatment tumors also underwent whole exome sequencing and RNA sequencing. Twenty-nine patients had pretreatment blood TCR-seq, some 25 had at least one posttreatment blood collection, and some 25 had tumor TCR-seq. Blood samples yielded a median of roughly 140,000 T cells and roughly 83,000 unique TCRs, with median clonality approximately 0.08. The study, an exploratory multi-omic analysis, examined somatic, immune and clinical correlates of response to PD-L1 blockade with atezolizumab in urothelial cancer. About 85% of the 29 patients were males with bladder-origin urothelial cancer, and about 60% of the 29 reported a prior smoking history. Durable clinical benefit was defined as progression-free survival longer than 6 months, and TCR features were also tested against progression-free and overall survival. Durable clinical benefit was achieved by nine patients but not by the remaining 20. Blood samples were analyzed at two time points: 3 weeks after treatment start (second dose) and 6 weeks after treatment start. Broad study findings and their caveats: Because of the small sample size (n ≈ 27) and the many exploratory analyses performed, the results are intended to be regarded as hypothesis-generating. A pretreatment peripheral blood TCR clonality below the median was linked to improved progression-free and overall survival. At 3 weeks after the start of treatment, tumor-associated TCR clones in peripheral blood had expanded more in patients with durable benefit (n ≈ 22, p = 0.022).

About this clone: The specificity of this receptor is unknown. The record has no base qualities; no much larger clone is one base away.

Synthetic TCR analog templates were spiked into each PCR so that absolute template abundance could be estimated from read counts. The immunoSEQ assay used bias-controlled V and J gene primers to amplify TCRbeta CDR3 regions from genomic DNA. Sequencing of rearranged TCRbeta segments was performed at approximately 20X coverage. From the authors' description of their analysis: Sequencing errors were corrected by clustering, and CDR3s were annotated against IMGT so that V, D and J genes could be assigned. Out-of-frame and stop-codon sequences were excluded, and only productive TCRbeta rearrangements were used in downstream analyses. To compute clonality, Shannon entropy was normalized by the log of the number of unique productive sequences and then subtracted from one. Clones differing between time points or between blood and tumor were identified by Fisher's exact test with Benjamini-Hochberg correction at adjusted p below 0.01. TCRdb provides this immuneACCESS table in a form limited to in-frame rearrangements. Some clones are lacking; in checked studies, under half of them reflect an unresolved V gene, and why the rest are absent is not known. V and J calls and clone size are as listed in that table; D and trimming were resolved from the DNA. This sample gives roughly 38,000 clones in total; almost 85% of them show up just once. Together, the top ten hold 3.5% to 4% of the sample.

A cohort of 30 or so patients with locally advanced or metastatic urothelial carcinoma, treated at Memorial Sloan Kettering on a trial protocol, was included. Peripheral blood mononuclear cells were collected pretreatment and during treatment, with between 1 and 8 total time points per patient. The Qiagen DNeasy Blood extraction kit was used to purify genomic DNA from total PBMCs and from tumor samples. PBMCs were collected pretreatment and during treatment and were isolated and stored as previously described. The source of this sequence is a man between 65 and 80 years old with urothelial cancer. The sample in question was PBMCs, obtained around atezolizumab (anti-PD-L1) treatment.

The CDR3 protein is CASSLGISDSKNIQYF. In nucleotide form, the sequence is TGCGCCAGCAGCTTGGGAATTTCGGACAGTAAAAACATTCAGTACTTC. The sequence is built from TRBV5-1 and TRBJ2-4, and perhaps TRBD1 as D gene, on 6 matching bases. V is reduced by 0 bases and J by 4 bases, leaving a spacing of 14 bases between them. Taken from the germline V gene, the CDR1 and CDR2 loops are SGHRS and YFSETQ. The CDR3 covers 16 residues, taking in both the cysteine and the phenylalanine. Just the 48-base CDR3 DNA is kept, in frame starting at base 1. The full variable domain, with segments outside the CDR3 supplied by the reference TRBV5-1 and TRBJ2-4 proteins, appears as KAGVTQTPRYLIKTRGQQVTLSCSPISGHRSVSWYQQTPGQGLQFLFEYFSETQRNKGNFPGRFSGRQFSNSRSEMNVSTLELGDSALYLCASSLGISDSKNIQYFGAGTRLSVL.